The TCR beta chain described here comes from a study of CD8 T cells in Susac syndrome. Regarding the study as a whole: The authors acknowledged that the study's TCR sequencing and HLA analysis involved relatively few individuals.

As regards this clonotype: Its antigen remains unknown.

TCR beta sequencing covered blood CD8+ and CD4+ T cells. V was trimmed by 3 bases and J by 9 bases, leaving 10 bases between them. Per the germline V gene, CDR1 is SGHNT and CDR2 is YYREEE (reference sequence). The CDR3 has 12 residues. Random hexamers were used to reverse transcribe 0.5 to 1 ug of RNA. TCRdb fed the immunoSEQ multiplex PCR reads into MiXCR, producing one record per CDR3 protein. This sample carries around 77,000 distinct CDR3 sequences, 96% of them seen once, and the ten largest clones take approximately 0.11%. This TCR derives from a human donor with multiple sclerosis. The specimen sequenced was CD4+ T cells from PBMCs. This chain connects TRBV5-4 to TRBJ2-1; unclear D gene. The CDR3 bases are TGTGCCAGCAGCTGGTTGTGGGGTGAGCAGTTCTTC. Its protein product is CASSWLWGEQFF.